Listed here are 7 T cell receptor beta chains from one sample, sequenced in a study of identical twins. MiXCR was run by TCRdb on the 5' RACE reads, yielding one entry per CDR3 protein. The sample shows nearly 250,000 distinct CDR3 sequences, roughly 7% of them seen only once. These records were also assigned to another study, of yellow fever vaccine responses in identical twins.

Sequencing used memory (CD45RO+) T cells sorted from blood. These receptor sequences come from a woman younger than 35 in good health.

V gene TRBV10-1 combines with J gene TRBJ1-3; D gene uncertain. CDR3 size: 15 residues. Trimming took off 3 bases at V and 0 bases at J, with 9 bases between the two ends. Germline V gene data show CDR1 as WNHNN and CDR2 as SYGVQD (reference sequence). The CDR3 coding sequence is TGCGCCAGCAGTGACTATGGATTCTCTGGAAACACCATATATTTT. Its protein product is CASSDYGFSGNTIYF.

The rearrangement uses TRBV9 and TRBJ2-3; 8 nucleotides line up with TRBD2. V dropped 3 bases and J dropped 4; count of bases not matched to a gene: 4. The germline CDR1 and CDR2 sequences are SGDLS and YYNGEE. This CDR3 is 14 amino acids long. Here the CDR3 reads CASSARGGPDTQYF. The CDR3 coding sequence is TGTGCCAGCAGCGCCCGCGGGGGGCCAGATACGCAGTATTTT.

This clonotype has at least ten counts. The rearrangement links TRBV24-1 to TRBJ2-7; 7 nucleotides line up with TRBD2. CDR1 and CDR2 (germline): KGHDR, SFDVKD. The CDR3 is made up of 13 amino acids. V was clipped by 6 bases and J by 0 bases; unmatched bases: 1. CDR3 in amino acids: CATSPSGSYEQYF. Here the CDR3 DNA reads TGTGCCACCAGTCCTAGCGGCTCCTACGAGCAGTACTTC.

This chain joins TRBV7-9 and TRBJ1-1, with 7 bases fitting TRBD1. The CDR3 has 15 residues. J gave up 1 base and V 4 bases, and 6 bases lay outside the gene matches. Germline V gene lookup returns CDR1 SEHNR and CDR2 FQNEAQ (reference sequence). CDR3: CASSSQGERNTEAFF. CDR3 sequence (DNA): TGTGCCAGCAGCTCGCAGGGGGAACGGAACACTGAAGCTTTCTTT.

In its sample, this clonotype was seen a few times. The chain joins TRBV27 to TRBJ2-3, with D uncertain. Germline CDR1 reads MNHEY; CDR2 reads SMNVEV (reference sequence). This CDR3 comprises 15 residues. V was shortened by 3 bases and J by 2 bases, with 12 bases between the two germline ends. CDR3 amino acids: CASSFRGTNTDTQYF. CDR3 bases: TGTGCCAGCAGTTTTCGAGGAACCAACACAGATACGCAGTATTTT.

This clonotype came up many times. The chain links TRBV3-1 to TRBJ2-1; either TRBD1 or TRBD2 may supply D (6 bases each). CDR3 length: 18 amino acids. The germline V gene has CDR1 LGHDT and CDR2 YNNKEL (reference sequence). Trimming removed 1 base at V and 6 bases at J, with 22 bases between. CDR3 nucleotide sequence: TGTGCCAGCAGCCAAGGACCTTCCTTGAGGGGGGCAGGCAATGAGCAGTTCTTC. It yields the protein CASSQGPSLRGAGNEQFF.

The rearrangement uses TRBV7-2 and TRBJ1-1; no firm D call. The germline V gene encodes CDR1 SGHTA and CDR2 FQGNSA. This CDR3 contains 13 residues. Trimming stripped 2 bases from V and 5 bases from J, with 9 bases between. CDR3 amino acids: CASSLTWVTEAFF. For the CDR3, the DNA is TGTGCCAGCAGCTTAACCTGGGTAACTGAAGCTTTCTTT. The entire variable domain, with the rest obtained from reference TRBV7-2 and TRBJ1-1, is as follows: GAGVSQSPSNKVTEKGKDVELRCDPISGHTALYWYRQSLGQGLEFLIYFQGNSAPDKSGLPSDRFSAERTGGSVSTLTIQRTQQEDSAVYLCASSLTWVTEAFFGQGTRLTVV.